This TCR beta chain was found in a study of CD8 T cells in ankylosing spondylitis. Study-wide results and limits: Blood of patients with ankylosing spondylitis appeared to be characterized by a TCR beta motif of eight highly homologous variants.

As for this clonotype: No antigen is known for it.

TCRdb ran MiXCR on the 5' RACE reads and lists one entry per CDR3 protein. This repertoire shows a few hundred thousand distinct CDR3 sequences, about a fifth found once; its top ten account for about 16%. The TCR sequence derives from a male donor with ankylosing spondylitis. Sequenced sample: blood, either unsorted or a sorted T cell fraction (not recorded which).

CDR3 bases: TGTGCCAGCAGAGGAGAACAGTGGGACACTGAAGCTTTCTTT. This encodes CASRGEQWDTEAFF. The chain employs TRBV2 and TRBJ1-1; D is uncertain. The CDR3 runs to 14 residues. The V gene's germline CDR1 is SNHLY and CDR2 FYNNEI. The V end lost 6 bases, the J end lost 3 bases, and 14 bases lay between the germline ends.